A single T cell receptor (beta chain) is shown here with its context. What it recognizes is unknown. This cohort consisted of healthy bone marrow donors. This specimen belongs to a study of cytomegalovirus exposure and HLA in healthy donors. CDR1 is MNHNS and CDR2 is SASEGT in the germline V gene. This CDR3 spans 16 amino acids. V was pared by 4 bases and J by 1 base, with 6 bases of the junction left unmatched. Study-wide results and limits: Sequencing likely caused a cluster of highly shared sequence variants. In an earlier analysis, most TCR beta V segments were productive about 87% or about 30% of the time.

The PCR made use of 60 Vbeta and 13 Jbeta primers. Measured with immunoSEQ multiplex PCR; TCRdb has only the in-frame clones, and not every one. The data contain 100,000 to 150,000 clones, approximately 74% of them singletons. The sequence was collected from a male donor in good health and CMV-seronegative. The chain combines TRBV6-1 with TRBJ2-3; TRBD1 matches 9 bases. The sample taken for sequencing was PBMCs. The CDR3 nucleotides are TGTGCCAGCAGTGTGAACCGGGACAGGGGCACAGATACGCAGTATTTT. This encodes CASSVNRDRGTDTQYF.